Reported below is one T cell receptor beta chain. The antigen is unknown. Sequencing used immunoSEQ version 4 in survey mode. Data came from immunoSEQ multiplex PCR; TCRdb stores just in-frame clones and leaves some out. The profile covers more than 30,000 clones, with about 87% appearing a single time and approximately 1.4% taken by the ten largest. Nonspecific anti-CD3/anti-CD28 bead stimulation represents the broad CD4+ T cell repertoire. Sorting selected CD4+ T cells upregulating both CD40 ligand and CD69. Donors were HIV-1-infected adults who began suppressive ART during chronic infection. The CDR3 runs 13 residues. Germline CDR1 and CDR2: LGHDT and YNNKEL (reference sequence). V was pared by 5 bases and J by 6 bases, with 10 bases between. This entry is derived from a study of persistence of HIV-infected CD4 T cells. Study-wide results and caveats: Within sorted populations, more oligoclonal TCRs accompanied more oligoclonal proviruses.

This sequence joins TRBV3-1 (or the pseudogene TRBV3-2) and TRBJ2-2, with D maybe TRBD1 (6 bases). The material sequenced was CD4+ T cells sorted from PBMCs after 18-hour stimulation, taken from a patient who received antiretroviral therapy. The source is an adult man with HIV who was CMV-seropositive. CDR3 bases: TGTGCCAGCAGCTTCTCAGGGGCCGGGGAGCTGTTTTTT. Translating it yields CASSFSGAGELFF.